The text below deals with one TCR beta chain. CDR1 and CDR2 from the germline V gene are SGHRS and YFSETQ. This CDR3 is 16 amino acids long. With V trimmed by 0 bases and J by 4 bases, 7 bases remained unmatched. The sample belongs to a study of T-cell memory formation after mild COVID-19. In TCRdb, the 5' RACE reads were re-called with MiXCR into one record per CDR3 protein. The top ten clones hold roughly 40% of a sample with 80,000 to 130,000 distinct CDR3 sequences, around 10% of them seen once. The source material was PBMCs or a T cell subset sorted from them (not recorded which). V is TRBV5-1 and J is TRBJ2-7; 10 bases are shared with TRBD2. This TCR was recovered from a young man who had mild COVID-19 (a few samples of this study predate the infection). Cell type and time point are not known. The CDR3 DNA follows: TGCGCCAGCAGCTTGGAGGCTAGCGGGGGAATTTACGAGCAGTACGTC. It translates to CASSLEASGGIYEQYV.